Shown below are 12 T cell receptor beta chains from a single sample sequenced in a study of blood T cell repertoires in COVID-19. Method: immunoSEQ multiplex PCR; TCRdb's copy keeps in-frame clones and lacks some. The sample lists 120,000 to 150,000 clones; roughly nine tenths were seen once. Sequenced input: peripheral blood. The receptor set was obtained from a human donor in a cohort sampled during active COVID-19.

This rearrangement joins TRBV6-5 to TRBJ2-5; TRBD1 agrees at 10 bases. From germline, CDR1 is MNHEY and CDR2 SVGAGI. The CDR3 covers 13 residues. The trim removed 5 bases at V and 5 bases at J, leaving 2 bases unmatched. In DNA form, the CDR3 reads TGTGCCAGCAGTCGGACAGGGGGGGAGACCCAGTACTTC. It translates to CASSRTGGETQYF.

This clone was counted a single time. The V and J genes are TRBV5-1 and TRBJ2-1; 11 nucleotides line up with TRBD1. J was trimmed by 6 bases and V by 3 bases; bases with no gene match: 5. The CDR3 extends over 15 amino acids. CDR1 is SGHRS, CDR2 YFSETQ, per germline. Here the CDR3 DNA reads TGCGCCAGCAGCTGGACCGGGACAGGGGGCAATGAGCAGTTCTTC. It codes for CASSWTGTGGNEQFF.

This chain connects TRBV15 to TRBJ2-1; D unresolved. The CDR3 extends over 14 amino acids. From germline, CDR1 is LNHNV and CDR2 YYDKDF (reference sequence). The ends were cut back, 1 base at V and 5 bases at J, with 9 bases in the middle. CDR3 sequence (DNA): TGTGCCACCAGCAGAGGTCGGAGTAACAATGAGCAGTTCTTC. Translating gives CATSRGRSNNEQFF.

The chain has TRBV15 and TRBJ1-5, with 8 bases identical to TRBD1. J lost 3 bases, V lost 0 bases, and 4 bases had no gene match. This CDR3 comprises 16 residues. Germline values: CDR1 LNHNV, CDR2 YYDKDF (reference sequence). The CDR3 protein is CATSRDPDRVNQPQHF. The CDR3 bases are TGTGCCACCAGCAGAGACCCGGACAGGGTCAATCAGCCCCAGCATTTT. The complete variable domain, with remaining parts taken from reference TRBV15 and TRBJ1-5, reads DAMVIQNPRYQVTQFGKPVTLSCSQTLNHNVMYWYQQKSSQAPKLLFHYYDKDFNNEADTPDNFQSRRPNTSFCFLDIRSPGLGDTAMYLCATSRDPDRVNQPQHFGDGTRLSIL.

This clone came up a few times. This rearrangement joins TRBV5-4 to TRBJ1-6; D is ambiguous. V lost 4 bases to trimming and J lost 9 bases, with 5 bases between them. The germline CDR1 and CDR2 sequences are SGHNT and YYREEE (reference sequence). The CDR3 extends over 11 amino acids. The DNA of the CDR3 is TGTGCCAGCAGCCTATTTTCACCCCTCCACTTT. Translation: CASSLFSPLHF.

Points on this clone: At one boundary the junction diverges from the germline segment, which might be a read error. This chain uses TRBV5-4 with TRBJ1-2, with D possibly TRBD1 on 6 matching bases. This CDR3 spans 12 amino acids. Germline lookup yields CDR1 SGHNT and CDR2 YYREEE (reference sequence). In DNA form, the CDR3 reads TGTGCCAGCAGCTTGGACGAGAGGACAGACCTCTTC. This encodes CASSLDERTDLF.

V usage is TRBV5-1 and J usage is TRBJ2-7, with 12 nucleotides matching TRBD1. Germline values: CDR1 SGHRS, CDR2 YFSETQ. J lost 2 bases, V lost 1 base, and 1 base had no gene match. CDR3 size: 15 residues. The CDR3 DNA follows: TGCGCCAGCAGCTTGAGGGACAGGGGGCCCTACGAGCAGTACTTC. It is translated as CASSLRDRGPYEQYF.

The chain uses TRBV21-1 and TRBJ2-7; TRBD2 is the table's D call and was not checked against the DNA. TRBV21-1 is given as a pseudogene. There are 15 residues in the CDR3. The CDR3: CASSLTSGGCYEQYF. The CDR3, as DNA: TGTGCCAGCAGCCTTACTAGCGGGGGGTGCTACGAGCAGTACTTC.

V usage is TRBV27 and J usage is TRBJ2-1, with 7 bases identical to TRBD2. The V segment lost 6 bases and the J segment 9 bases; nucleotides outside the gene matches: 5. CDR1 MNHEY and CDR2 SMNVEV come from the germline V gene (reference sequence). The CDR3 has 12 amino acids. CDR3 coding DNA: TGTGCCAGCAGCGGGGGGTTCACTGAGCAGTTCTTC. Amino acid sequence: CASSGGFTEQFF.

V usage is TRBV15 and J usage is TRBJ1-1; 9 bases line up with TRBD1. CDR1 is LNHNV and CDR2 is YYDKDF in the germline V gene (reference sequence). J gave up 4 bases and V 2 bases, and 5 bases lay outside the gene matches. This CDR3 region has 15 residues. CDR3 region: CATSRPPGQGTEAFF. The CDR3 DNA reads as TGTGCCACCAGCAGACCCCCGGGACAGGGCACTGAAGCTTTCTTT.

This clone was detected only once. The chain has TRBV19 and TRBJ1-2; the match to TRBD1 covers 9 bases. Germline V gives CDR1 LNHDA, CDR2 SQIVND (reference sequence). After removal of 9 bases from V and 7 bases from J, the junction contained 6 bases not matched to a gene. The length of the CDR3 is 12 residues. CDR3 region: CASEGQGGGYTF. CDR3 DNA sequence: TGTGCCAGCGAGGGACAGGGAGGTGGCTACACCTTC.

Only a few counts were recorded for this clone. V and J are TRBV29-1 and TRBJ2-7, with 9 bases aligning to TRBD1. Germline values: CDR1 SQVTM, CDR2 ANQGSEA. V was clipped by 1 base and J by 3 bases; unmatched bases: 7. CDR3 length equals 15 residues. CDR3 sequence reads: CSVEGSGQGNYEQYF. CDR3 bases: TGCAGCGTTGAAGGAAGCGGACAGGGGAACTACGAGCAGTACTTC.